The rows below give T cell receptor beta chains drawn from one sample of a study of T-cell reconstitution after alpha-beta-depleted transplantation in children. TCRdb itself ran the PCR reads through MiXCR, one entry per CDR3 protein. The table records about 500,000 distinct CDR3 sequences, about 31% of them present only once. Sequences were derived from PBMCs from the stem cell graft donor, sampled from the stem cell graft. The source is a human donor who donated a stem cell graft to a child with aplastic anemia. Both conserved end residues are part of each CDR3. Fields, in order: J gene, clone size, V gene, D gene, CDR3 protein, CDR3 DNA. D genes are given only for firm matches. A clone size is listed for some rows: how often the clone was seen (once, few, many), or a class if it is expanded.

J: TRBJ1-2
size: -
V: TRBV27
D: -
CDR3: CASSQSTGPAGYTF
DNA: TGTGCCAGCAGTCAATCGACAGGCCCCGCTGGCTACACCTTC

J: TRBJ1-5
size: few
V: TRBV12-3/TRBV12-4
D: -
CDR3: CASTWGNNQPQHF
DNA: TGTGCCAGCACCTGGGGCAATAATCAGCCCCAGCATTTT

J: TRBJ1-1
size: -
V: TRBV30
D: -
CDR3: CAWGPSDTEAFF
DNA: TGTGCCTGGGGGCCGTCGGACACTGAAGCTTTCTTT

J: TRBJ2-3
size: -
V: TRBV12-5
D: -
CDR3: CASGLTKTGFTSTDTQYF
DNA: TGTGCTAGTGGTTTGACGAAAACAGGGTTTACGAGCACAGATACGCAGTATTTT

J: TRBJ1-2
size: -
V: TRBV30
D: -
CDR3: CASAIRRQERGYTF
DNA: TGTGCCTCCGCAATCCGGCGCCAGGAACGCGGCTACACCTTC

J: TRBJ1-6
size: -
V: TRBV20-1
D: -
CDR3: CSARDRGYNNSSLHF
DNA: TGCAGTGCTAGAGATAGGGGTTACAATAATTCATCCCTCCACTTT

J: TRBJ1-2
size: -
V: TRBV27
D: TRBD1
CDR3: CASSLSRGQYGYTF
DNA: TGTGCCAGCAGTTTGTCCAGGGGGCAGTATGGCTACACCTTC

J: TRBJ1-1
size: -
V: TRBV9
D: -
CDR3: CASSVGANTEAFF
DNA: TGTGCCAGCAGCGTAGGAGCGAACACTGAAGCTTTCTTT

J: TRBJ2-3
size: -
V: TRBV25-1
D: -
CDR3: CASSDVGSTDTQYF
DNA: TGTGCCAGCAGTGACGTCGGGTCCACAGATACGCAGTATTTT

J: TRBJ2-3
size: -
V: TRBV5-6
D: -
CDR3: CASSLGSLGPTDTQYF
DNA: TGTGCCAGCAGCTTAGGGTCTCTAGGACCCACAGATACGCAGTATTTT

J: TRBJ1-1
size: few
V: TRBV4-3
D: -
CDR3: CASSQAGRGGAFF
DNA: TGCGCCAGCAGCCAAGCGGGTAGGGGTGGAGCTTTCTTT

J: TRBJ2-7
size: -
V: TRBV7-2
D: -
CDR3: CASNRNYEQYF
DNA: TGTGCCAGCAACCGTAACTACGAGCAGTACTTC

J: TRBJ2-1
size: -
V: TRBV7-2
D: TRBD2
CDR3: CASSLALLAVNNEQFF
DNA: TGTGCCAGCAGCTTAGCGCTACTAGCGGTAAACAATGAGCAGTTCTTC

J: TRBJ2-1
size: -
V: TRBV6-2/TRBV6-3
D: TRBD2
CDR3: CASRRFGLASSYNEQFF
DNA: TGTGCCAGCAGGCGCTTCGGACTAGCGAGTTCCTACAATGAGCAGTTCTTC

J: TRBJ2-1
size: -
V: TRBV12-3/TRBV12-4
D: -
CDR3: CASSLLYEQFF
DNA: TGTGCCAGCAGTTTATTGTATGAGCAGTTCTTC

J: TRBJ2-3
size: few
V: TRBV12-3/TRBV12-4
D: TRBD1
CDR3: CASSSSLGTEDTDTQYF
DNA: TGTGCCAGCAGTTCAAGTCTGGGGACAGAGGACACAGATACGCAGTATTTT

J: TRBJ2-4
size: -
V: TRBV28
D: -
CDR3: CASSLWETPKNIQYF
DNA: TGTGCCAGCAGTTTATGGGAAACCCCTAAAAACATTCAGTACTTC

J: TRBJ2-1
size: few
V: TRBV7-9
D: -
CDR3: CASSLSIGGNEQFF
DNA: TGTGCCAGCAGCTTAAGTATCGGCGGGAATGAGCAGTTCTTC

J: TRBJ1-2
size: once
V: TRBV18
D: -
CDR3: CASSSGQGVNYGYTF
DNA: TGTGCCAGCTCATCCGGTCAGGGAGTCAACTATGGCTACACCTTC

J: TRBJ1-5
size: -
V: TRBV4-3
D: TRBD1
CDR3: CASSPSWGQPNQPQHF
DNA: TGCGCCAGCAGCCCAAGTTGGGGACAGCCCAATCAGCCCCAGCATTTT

J: TRBJ1-1
size: -
V: TRBV27
D: TRBD1
CDR3: CANSPGTGSNEAFF
DNA: TGTGCCAACTCGCCCGGGACAGGGAGTAATGAAGCTTTCTTT

J: TRBJ2-7
size: -
V: TRBV27
D: TRBD1
CDR3: CASSPRQGSYEQYF
DNA: TGTGCCAGCAGTCCGCGACAGGGGAGCTACGAGCAGTACTTC

J: TRBJ2-7
size: -
V: TRBV30
D: -
CDR3: CAWSVSGLLSYEQYF
DNA: TGTGCCTGGAGTGTGAGCGGGCTACTCTCCTACGAGCAGTACTTC

J: TRBJ2-1
size: few
V: TRBV25-1
D: TRBD1
CDR3: CASSEMSGGPYNEQFF
DNA: TGTGCCAGCAGTGAAATGTCAGGGGGTCCCTACAATGAGCAGTTCTTC

J: TRBJ1-3
size: few
V: TRBV5-1
D: -
CDR3: CASSLTGTGNTIYF
DNA: TGCGCCAGCAGCTTGACCGGGACTGGAAACACCATATATTTT

J: TRBJ2-7
size: -
V: TRBV4-3
D: TRBD2
CDR3: CASSQARGLAGPYEQYF
DNA: TGCGCCAGCAGCCAAGCCCGGGGACTAGCGGGACCCTACGAGCAGTACTTC

J: TRBJ1-1
size: few
V: TRBV29-1
D: -
CDR3: CSVDGPWGEAFF
DNA: TGCAGCGTTGACGGTCCCTGGGGGGAAGCTTTCTTT

J: TRBJ2-7
size: few
V: TRBV20-1
D: TRBD2
CDR3: CSALGLAGRPYEQYF
DNA: TGCAGTGCTCTTGGACTAGCGGGACGACCCTACGAGCAGTACTTC

J: TRBJ1-4
size: -
V: TRBV30
D: -
CDR3: CAWSVGGAAEKLFF
DNA: TGTGCCTGGAGTGTAGGCGGGGCAGCCGAAAAACTGTTTTTT

J: TRBJ2-3
size: many
V: TRBV5-1
D: -
CDR3: CASSLYTDTQYF
DNA: TGTGCCAGCAGCTTATACACAGATACGCAGTATTTT

J: TRBJ2-1
size: -
V: TRBV28
D: TRBD2
CDR3: CASSSPLAGGFNEQFF
DNA: TGTGCCAGCAGTTCCCCACTAGCGGGAGGTTTTAATGAGCAGTTCTTC

J: TRBJ1-2
size: -
V: TRBV29-1
D: -
CDR3: CSVEDLQGVYGYTF
DNA: TGCAGCGTTGAAGATCTACAGGGAGTCTATGGCTACACCTTC

J: TRBJ2-1
size: few
V: TRBV5-5
D: -
CDR3: CASSPAVTSSFEQFF
DNA: TGTGCCAGCAGCCCAGCAGTGACTAGTTCTTTTGAGCAGTTCTTC

J: TRBJ2-3
size: -
V: TRBV6-5
D: -
CDR3: CASSYVRQGTDTQYF
DNA: TGTGCCAGCAGTTACGTACGGCAGGGCACAGATACGCAGTATTTT

J: TRBJ2-3
size: -
V: TRBV5-1
D: -
CDR3: CASSLDRVPDTQYF
DNA: TGCGCCAGCAGCTTGGACAGGGTTCCAGATACGCAGTATTTT

J: TRBJ1-5
size: -
V: TRBV7-9
D: -
CDR3: CASSPGSFINQPQHF
DNA: TGTGCCAGCAGCCCAGGGTCGTTCATTAATCAGCCCCAGCATTTT

J: TRBJ1-1
size: few
V: TRBV7-9
D: -
CDR3: CASSQGDTEAFF
DNA: TGTGCCAGCAGCCAAGGGGACACTGAAGCTTTCTTT

J: TRBJ2-3
size: -
V: TRBV6-5
D: TRBD2
CDR3: CASSSGTSGITQYF
DNA: TGTGCCAGCAGTTCCGGGACTAGCGGTATTACGCAGTATTTT

J: TRBJ2-4
size: -
V: TRBV5-5
D: TRBD1
CDR3: CASSLGTGRAKNIQYF
DNA: TGTGCCAGCAGCTTGGGGACAGGTCGAGCCAAAAACATTCAGTACTTC

J: TRBJ1-2
size: -
V: TRBV6-1
D: -
CDR3: CASMGPPRDGYTF
DNA: TGTGCCAGCATGGGGCCGCCCAGGGATGGCTACACCTTC